This is a list of T cell receptor beta chains from one sample in a study of lymphopenia after photon versus proton radiotherapy. The repertoire was sequenced with immunoSEQ multiplex PCR; TCRdb's copy has only in-frame clones and lacks some. The sample lists 150,000 or so clones, approximately 86% occurring once. The source was peripheral blood, collected from a patient treated with photon-based radiotherapy. Receptor source: a man aged 50 to 59 with gastric cancer. Each CDR3 is given with its conserved first and last residue. Fields, in order: CDR3 DNA, CDR3 protein, D gene, V gene, clone size, J gene. The D gene is left open where the match is weak. A row's size may be missing; if present it is once, few, many or a size class.

cdr3_nt: TGTGCCAGCAGCCAGGAGAACTCGGGACTCGGACGGACTGAAGCTTTCTTT; cdr3_aa: CASSQENSGLGRTEAFF; d_call: .; v_call: TRBV27; clone_size: .; j_call: TRBJ1-1
cdr3_nt: TGTGCCAGCAGCGTACAGGGAGATGTGTATGGCTACACCTTC; cdr3_aa: CASSVQGDVYGYTF; d_call: .; v_call: TRBV9; clone_size: .; j_call: TRBJ1-2
cdr3_nt: TGCGCCAGCAGCCCCGGACTGGGGAGGTCCACCGGGGAGCTGTTTTTT; cdr3_aa: CASSPGLGRSTGELFF; d_call: .; v_call: TRBV4-3; clone_size: .; j_call: TRBJ2-2
cdr3_nt: TGTGCCAGCAGCCTTCAGTTCCATCAGCCCCAGCATTTT; cdr3_aa: CASSLQFHQPQHF; d_call: .; v_call: TRBV27; clone_size: .; j_call: TRBJ1-5
cdr3_nt: TGTGCCAGCACCCCTCAGGGCCTACCTAATCAGCCCCAGCATTTT; cdr3_aa: CASTPQGLPNQPQHF; d_call: .; v_call: TRBV28; clone_size: .; j_call: TRBJ1-5
cdr3_nt: TGCAGCATGAGGGTGGCCTATGGCTACACCTTC; cdr3_aa: CSMRVAYGYTF; d_call: .; v_call: TRBV29-1; clone_size: .; j_call: TRBJ1-2
cdr3_nt: TGCAGCGTTGGACAGGCACAAGAGACCCAGTACTTC; cdr3_aa: CSVGQAQETQYF; d_call: .; v_call: TRBV29-1; clone_size: .; j_call: TRBJ2-5
cdr3_nt: TGTGCCAGCAGTGGGACAGGGGTAAACACCATATATTTT; cdr3_aa: CASSGTGVNTIYF; d_call: TRBD1; v_call: TRBV2; clone_size: .; j_call: TRBJ1-3
cdr3_nt: TGTGCCAGCAGCGTCGGACAGGGGTCCTACGAGCAGTACTTC; cdr3_aa: CASSVGQGSYEQYF; d_call: TRBD1; v_call: TRBV7-2; clone_size: .; j_call: TRBJ2-7
cdr3_nt: TGTGCCACCAGCAGAGATTTAGCGGACTCCTACGAGCAGTACTTC; cdr3_aa: CATSRDLADSYEQYF; d_call: .; v_call: TRBV15; clone_size: .; j_call: TRBJ2-7
cdr3_nt: TGTGCCAGCAGTGTTTCACCTAGGCCTGGAAACACCATATATTTT; cdr3_aa: CASSVSPRPGNTIYF; d_call: .; v_call: TRBV2; clone_size: once; j_call: TRBJ1-3
cdr3_nt: TGCAGCGTTGAAGGGGATTTCAAAAGCACAGATACGCAGTATTTT; cdr3_aa: CSVEGDFKSTDTQYF; d_call: .; v_call: TRBV29-1; clone_size: .; j_call: TRBJ2-3
cdr3_nt: TGTGCCACCAGCATCCGACTACAAAACACCGGGGAGCTGTTTTTT; cdr3_aa: CATSIRLQNTGELFF; d_call: .; v_call: TRBV15; clone_size: .; j_call: TRBJ2-2
cdr3_nt: TGCGCCAGCAGCCAAGATTCAGGGGGGGAAAAACTGTTTTTT; cdr3_aa: CASSQDSGGEKLFF; d_call: TRBD1; v_call: TRBV4-1; clone_size: .; j_call: TRBJ1-4
cdr3_nt: TGTGCCAGCAGCCAGACCGGACTAGCGGGAGCAGATACGCAGTATTTT; cdr3_aa: CASSQTGLAGADTQYF; d_call: TRBD2; v_call: TRBV4-2; clone_size: .; j_call: TRBJ2-3
cdr3_nt: TGTGCCAGCAGTGGCGGGCGGGTGGATAACATTCAGTACTTC; cdr3_aa: CASSGGRVDNIQYF; d_call: .; v_call: TRBV2; clone_size: .; j_call: TRBJ2-4
cdr3_nt: TGTGCCAGCACCTACGCAGGGGGAAACTATGGCTACACCTTC; cdr3_aa: CASTYAGGNYGYTF; d_call: TRBD1; v_call: TRBV6-6; clone_size: .; j_call: TRBJ1-2
cdr3_nt: TGTGCCAGCAGTTACGGGGGTCGCGGTCAGCCCCAGCATTTT; cdr3_aa: CASSYGGRGQPQHF; d_call: .; v_call: TRBV6-5; clone_size: .; j_call: TRBJ1-5
cdr3_nt: TGTGCCAGTAGTCGAGGCAGTACTAATCAGCCCCAGCATTTT; cdr3_aa: CASSRGSTNQPQHF; d_call: .; v_call: TRBV19; clone_size: .; j_call: TRBJ1-5
cdr3_nt: TGTGCCAGTAAGTATCGGACAGGGGGCTATGCCAATCAGCCCCAGCATTTT; cdr3_aa: CASKYRTGGYANQPQHF; d_call: TRBD1; v_call: TRBV28; clone_size: .; j_call: TRBJ1-5
cdr3_nt: TGCGCCAGCCGCCCGGGGGGCATGTACAATGAGCAGTTCTTC; cdr3_aa: CASRPGGMYNEQFF; d_call: .; v_call: TRBV5-1; clone_size: .; j_call: TRBJ2-1
cdr3_nt: TGCGCCAGCAGCTTGGACTTTACCAGGGGAAACACTGAAGCTTTCTTT; cdr3_aa: CASSLDFTRGNTEAFF; d_call: .; v_call: TRBV5-1; clone_size: .; j_call: TRBJ1-1
cdr3_nt: TGTGCCAGCAGTGAGAGGACAGGCCTCCGGTACGAGCAGTACTTC; cdr3_aa: CASSERTGLRYEQYF; d_call: TRBD1; v_call: TRBV6-1; clone_size: .; j_call: TRBJ2-7
cdr3_nt: TGTGCCAGCAGCCGTCCGGGACTAGCGGACGAGACCCAGTACTTC; cdr3_aa: CASSRPGLADETQYF; d_call: TRBD2; v_call: TRBV5-4; clone_size: .; j_call: TRBJ2-5
cdr3_nt: TGTGCCAGCAGCTTCGGACTAGCGGGAGGGGGCGAGCAGTACTTC; cdr3_aa: CASSFGLAGGGEQYF; d_call: TRBD2; v_call: TRBV7-2; clone_size: .; j_call: TRBJ2-7
cdr3_nt: TGCGCCAGCAGCCTGGGGTGGACTAGCGGCAATGAGCAGTTCTTC; cdr3_aa: CASSLGWTSGNEQFF; d_call: TRBD2; v_call: TRBV5-1; clone_size: few; j_call: TRBJ2-1
cdr3_nt: TGTGCCAGCAGCCCCTATGGGGAGCAGTACTTC; cdr3_aa: CASSPYGEQYF; d_call: .; v_call: TRBV7-2; clone_size: .; j_call: TRBJ2-7
cdr3_nt: TGTGCCAGTAGTATAGATACCCGGGACAGGCGTCCCTACGAGCAGTACTTC; cdr3_aa: CASSIDTRDRRPYEQYF; d_call: TRBD1; v_call: TRBV19; clone_size: .; j_call: TRBJ2-7
cdr3_nt: TGTGCCAGCAGTGAAGGGCCGGGCTACGGCTACACCTTC; cdr3_aa: CASSEGPGYGYTF; d_call: .; v_call: TRBV6-1; clone_size: .; j_call: TRBJ1-2
cdr3_nt: TGCGCCAGCAGCCCGACGACAAGGAACACTGAAGCTTTCTTT; cdr3_aa: CASSPTTRNTEAFF; d_call: .; v_call: TRBV5-1; clone_size: once; j_call: TRBJ1-1
cdr3_nt: TGTGCCAGTAGTATAACACTTCTCGCCTCCTACGAGCAGTACTTC; cdr3_aa: CASSITLLASYEQYF; d_call: .; v_call: TRBV19; clone_size: .; j_call: TRBJ2-7
cdr3_nt: TGCGCCAGCAGCTCCAGCGGGACCATATCCGGGGAGCAGTTCTTC; cdr3_aa: CASSSSGTISGEQFF; d_call: TRBD2; v_call: TRBV5-1; clone_size: .; j_call: TRBJ2-1
cdr3_nt: TGCGCCAGCAGCTCCTCCGGGACAGGGGGCAATGAGCAGTTCTTC; cdr3_aa: CASSSSGTGGNEQFF; d_call: TRBD1; v_call: TRBV5-1; clone_size: .; j_call: TRBJ2-1
cdr3_nt: TGTGCCTGGAGACGAGCTAGCGGGAGGGCCACCGGGGAGCTGTTTTTT; cdr3_aa: CAWRRASGRATGELFF; d_call: TRBD2; v_call: TRBV30; clone_size: .; j_call: TRBJ2-2